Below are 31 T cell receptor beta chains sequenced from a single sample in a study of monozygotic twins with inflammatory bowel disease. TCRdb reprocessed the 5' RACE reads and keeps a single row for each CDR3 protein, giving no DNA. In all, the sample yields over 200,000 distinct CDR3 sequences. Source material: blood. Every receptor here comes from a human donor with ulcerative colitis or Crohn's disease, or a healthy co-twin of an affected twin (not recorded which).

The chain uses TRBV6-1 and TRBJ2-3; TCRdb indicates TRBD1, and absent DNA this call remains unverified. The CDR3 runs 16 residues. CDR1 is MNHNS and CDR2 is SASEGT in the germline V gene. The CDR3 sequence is CASSDRARGGTDTQYF.

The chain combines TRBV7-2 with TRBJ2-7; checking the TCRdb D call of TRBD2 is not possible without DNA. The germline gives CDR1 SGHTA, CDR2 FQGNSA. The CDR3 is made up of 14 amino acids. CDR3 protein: CASRGRGGSYEQYF.

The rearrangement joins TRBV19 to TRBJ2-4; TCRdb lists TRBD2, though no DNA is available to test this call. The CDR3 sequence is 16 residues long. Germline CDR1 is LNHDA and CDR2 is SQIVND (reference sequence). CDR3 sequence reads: CASSFLAGRAKNIQYF. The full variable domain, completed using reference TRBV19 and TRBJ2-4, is DGGITQSPKYLFRKEGQNVTLSCEQNLNHDAMYWYRQDPGQGLRLIYYSQIVNDFQKGDIAEGYSVSREKKESFPLTVTSAQKNPTAFYLCASSFLAGRAKNIQYFGAGTRLSVL.

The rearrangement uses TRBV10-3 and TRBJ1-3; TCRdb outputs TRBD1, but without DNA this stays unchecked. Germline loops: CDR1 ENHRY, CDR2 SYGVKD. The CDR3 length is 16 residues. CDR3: CAIHVSGQSSGNTIYF.

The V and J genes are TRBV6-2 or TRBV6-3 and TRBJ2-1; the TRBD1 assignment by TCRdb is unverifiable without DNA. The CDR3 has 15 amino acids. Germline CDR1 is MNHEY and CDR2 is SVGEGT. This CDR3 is CASGDPGQIGPEQFF.

The CDR3 here is CASSLRTGVGETQYF. V gene TRBV7-3 combines with J gene TRBJ2-5; the D call from TCRdb, TRBD1, cannot be confirmed without DNA. From germline, CDR1 is SGHTA and CDR2 FQGTGA. The CDR3 length is 15 residues.

CDR3 protein: CSAPGTATSSTDTQYF. The genes are TRBV20-1 and TRBJ2-3; no DNA is available, so the TRBD2 call from TCRdb remains unchecked. Germline V gives CDR1 DFQATT, CDR2 SNEGSKA (reference sequence). This CDR3 is 16 amino acids long.

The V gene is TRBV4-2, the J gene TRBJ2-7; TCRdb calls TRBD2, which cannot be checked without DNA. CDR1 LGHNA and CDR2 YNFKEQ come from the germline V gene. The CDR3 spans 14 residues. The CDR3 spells CASTPLAGGYEQYF.

The CDR3 protein is CASSPRLAGRGEQFF. This chain joins TRBV6-1 and TRBJ2-1; TCRdb gives TRBD2 as the D gene, but with no DNA this cannot be confirmed. CDR3 length: 15 residues. In germline, CDR1 is MNHNS, CDR2 SASEGT.

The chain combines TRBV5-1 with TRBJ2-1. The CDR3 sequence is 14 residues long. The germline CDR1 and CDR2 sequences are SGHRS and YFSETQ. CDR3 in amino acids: CASSFETYYNEQFF.

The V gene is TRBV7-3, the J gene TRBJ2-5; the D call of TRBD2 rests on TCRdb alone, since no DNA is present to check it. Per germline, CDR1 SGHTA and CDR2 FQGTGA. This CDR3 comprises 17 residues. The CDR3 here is CASSLLATGRPGETQYF.

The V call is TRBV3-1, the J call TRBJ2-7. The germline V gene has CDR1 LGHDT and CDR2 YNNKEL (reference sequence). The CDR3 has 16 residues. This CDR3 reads CASSANGVSDSYEQYF.

CDR3 amino acids: CASSGPGTQHQHF. The genes are TRBV25-1 and TRBJ1-5; with no DNA, the TCRdb D assignment of TRBD1 cannot be verified. The CDR3 length is 13 residues. Germline-derived CDR1 and CDR2 are MGHDK and SYGVNS. The full variable domain, completed using reference TRBV25-1 and TRBJ1-5, is EADIYQTPRYLVIGTGKKITLECSQTMGHDKMYWYQQDPGMELHLIHYSYGVNSTEKGDLSSESTVSRIRTEHFPLTLESARPSHTSQYLCASSGPGTQHQHFGDGTRLSIL.

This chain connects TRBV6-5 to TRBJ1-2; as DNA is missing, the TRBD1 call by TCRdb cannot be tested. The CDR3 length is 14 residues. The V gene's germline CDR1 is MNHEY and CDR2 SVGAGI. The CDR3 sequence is CASSYAQGASGYTF.

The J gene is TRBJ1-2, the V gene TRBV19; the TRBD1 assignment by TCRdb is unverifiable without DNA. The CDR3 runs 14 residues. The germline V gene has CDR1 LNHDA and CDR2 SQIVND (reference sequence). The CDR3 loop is CASTGTGGIYGYTF.

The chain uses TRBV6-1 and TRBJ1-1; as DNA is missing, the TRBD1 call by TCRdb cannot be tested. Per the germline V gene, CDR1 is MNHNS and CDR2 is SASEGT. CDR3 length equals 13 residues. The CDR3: CASSDVRGQGAFF.

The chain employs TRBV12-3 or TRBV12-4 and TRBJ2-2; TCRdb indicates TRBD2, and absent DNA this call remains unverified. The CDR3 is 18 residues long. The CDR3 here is CASRRPGLAGDNTGELFF.

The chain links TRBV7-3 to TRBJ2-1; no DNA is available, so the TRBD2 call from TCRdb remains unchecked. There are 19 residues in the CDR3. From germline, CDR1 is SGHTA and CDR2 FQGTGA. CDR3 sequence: CASSLLALGTSDNYNEQFF.

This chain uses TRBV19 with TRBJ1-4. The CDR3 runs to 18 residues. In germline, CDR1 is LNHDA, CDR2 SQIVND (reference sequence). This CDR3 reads CASSTLAPQGPKDEKLFF. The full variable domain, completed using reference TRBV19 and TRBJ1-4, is DGGITQSPKYLFRKEGQNVTLSCEQNLNHDAMYWYRQDPGQGLRLIYYSQIVNDFQKGDIAEGYSVSREKKESFPLTVTSAQKNPTAFYLCASSTLAPQGPKDEKLFFGSGTQLSVL.

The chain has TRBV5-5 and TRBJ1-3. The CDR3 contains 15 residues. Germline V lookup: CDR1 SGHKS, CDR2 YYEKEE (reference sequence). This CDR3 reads CASSLDLGCGNTIYF.

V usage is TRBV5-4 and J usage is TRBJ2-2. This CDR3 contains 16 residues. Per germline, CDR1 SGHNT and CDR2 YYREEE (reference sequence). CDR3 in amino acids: CASSRGGLANTGELFF.

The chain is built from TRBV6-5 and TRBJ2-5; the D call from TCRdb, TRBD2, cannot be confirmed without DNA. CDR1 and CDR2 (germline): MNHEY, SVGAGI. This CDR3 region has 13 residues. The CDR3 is CASSSGGVATQYF.

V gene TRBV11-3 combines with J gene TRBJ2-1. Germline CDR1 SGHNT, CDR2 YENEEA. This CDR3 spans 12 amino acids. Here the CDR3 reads CASSSYGNEQFF.

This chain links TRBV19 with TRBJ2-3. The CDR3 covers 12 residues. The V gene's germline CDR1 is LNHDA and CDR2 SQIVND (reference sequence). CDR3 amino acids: CASSANTDTQYF. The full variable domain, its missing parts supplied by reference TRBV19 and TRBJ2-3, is DGGITQSPKYLFRKEGQNVTLSCEQNLNHDAMYWYRQDPGQGLRLIYYSQIVNDFQKGDIAEGYSVSREKKESFPLTVTSAQKNPTAFYLCASSANTDTQYFGPGTRLTVL.

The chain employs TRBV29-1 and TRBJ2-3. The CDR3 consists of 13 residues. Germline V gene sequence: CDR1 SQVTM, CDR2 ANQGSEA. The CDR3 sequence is CSVVNGVSDTQYF.

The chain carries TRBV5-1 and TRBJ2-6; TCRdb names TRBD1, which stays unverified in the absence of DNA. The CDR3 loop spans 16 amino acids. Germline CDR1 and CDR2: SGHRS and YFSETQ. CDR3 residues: CASSFETGRGANVLTF. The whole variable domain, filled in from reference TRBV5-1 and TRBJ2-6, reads KAGVTQTPRYLIKTRGQQVTLSCSPISGHRSVSWYQQTPGQGLQFLFEYFSETQRNKGNFPGRFSGRQFSNSRSEMNVSTLELGDSALYLCASSFETGRGANVLTFGAGSRLTVL.

CDR3 protein: CASRTGTGGPDEQFF. The chain carries TRBV7-3 and TRBJ2-1; TCRdb's assignment of TRBD1 cannot be checked, as there is no DNA. Germline V gene lookup returns CDR1 SGHTA and CDR2 FQGTGA. CDR3 length: 15 amino acids.

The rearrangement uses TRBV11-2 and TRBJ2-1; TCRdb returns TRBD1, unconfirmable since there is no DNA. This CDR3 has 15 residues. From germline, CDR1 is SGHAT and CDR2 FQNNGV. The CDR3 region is CASSPGQGIYNEQFF.

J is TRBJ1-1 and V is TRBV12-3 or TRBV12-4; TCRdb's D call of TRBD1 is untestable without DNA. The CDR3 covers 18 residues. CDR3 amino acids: CASSFPEDPTGWVTEAFF.

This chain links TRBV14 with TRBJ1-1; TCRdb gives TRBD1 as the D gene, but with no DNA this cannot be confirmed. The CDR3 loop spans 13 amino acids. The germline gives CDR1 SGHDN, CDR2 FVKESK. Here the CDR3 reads CASSLNRPTEAFF.

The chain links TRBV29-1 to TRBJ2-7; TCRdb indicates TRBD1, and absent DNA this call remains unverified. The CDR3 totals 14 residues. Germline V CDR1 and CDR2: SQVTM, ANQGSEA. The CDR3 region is CSVSKAPSSYEQYF.